A single T cell receptor (beta chain) is shown here with its context. This entry belongs to a study of blood T cell repertoires in COVID-19. Study information: The United States, Italy and Spain were the sources of the acute and convalescent COVID-19 samples. Sources were T cells, B-cell-depleted T cells, or PBMCs; the material itself was cDNA or gDNA.

Germline CDR1 and CDR2: MRHNA and SNTAGT. This CDR3 has 15 residues. V dropped 0 bases and J dropped 4 bases, with 12 bases sitting between them. Study processing details: Estimates of nucleated cell counts were drawn from the amplification of reference gene primers. The data were produced by immunoSEQ multiplex PCR, yet TCRdb's version contains in-frame clones alone and is incomplete. The V and J calls and clone size come from that table; D and trimming were worked out from the DNA. The sample records more than 130,000 clones, just under 90% being singletons. This clonotype was sampled from a woman aged 40 to 55 with acute or convalescent COVID-19. The sequenced sample consisted of peripheral blood. The chain links TRBV6-4 to TRBJ1-2; possibly TRBD1 for D (6 bases). The CDR3 DNA is TGTGCCAGCAGTGACTCGGGCCAAGGGGGCTATGGCTACACCTTC. It encodes CASSDSGQGGYGYTF.